The source of this TCR beta chain is a study of identical twins. Germline V gene sequence: CDR1 MNHNS, CDR2 SASEGT. The CDR3 extends over 15 amino acids. Healthy Caucasians made up all donors. After template switching added a universal primer site, the resulting cDNA carried unique molecular identifiers. Using its own MiXCR run on the 5' RACE reads, TCRdb lists one record per CDR3 protein. The sample carries under 450,000 distinct CDR3 sequences, around 18% recorded once. This clonotype has ten or more counts. Antigen: not known. The junction departs from the called germline gene at one end, perhaps through a read error. Study-level results: Weaker excess twin sharing was observed in beta out-of-frame sequences. Insertions were reduced in abundant cord blood beta clonotypes but not in memory repertoires.

The clonotype was recovered from a man in his forties or fifties in good health. This chain uses TRBV6-1 with TRBJ2-5; D unresolved. Source material: naive T cells sorted from blood. The CDR3 DNA sequence: TGTGCCAGCAGCCGAAAGTCCAGCAGTCCAGGAGCCCAGAACTTC. Amino acid sequence: CASSRKSSSPGAQNF.